This TCR beta chain was obtained from a study of cytomegalovirus exposure and HLA in healthy donors. The germline CDR1 and CDR2 sequences are SGHRS and YFSETQ. This CDR3 contains 16 residues. The trim removed 4 bases at V and 3 bases at J, leaving 8 bases unmatched. This PCR relied on a set of 60 Vbeta primers and 13 Jbeta primers. The assay was immunoSEQ multiplex PCR, and TCRdb's table has in-frame clones only and misses some. The sample includes some 87,000 clones, around 76% of them seen just once. The chain is built from TRBV5-1 and TRBJ1-5; 9 bases fit TRBD1. The clonotype was recovered from a man aged 18 to 29 in good health and CMV-seropositive. The sequenced sample consisted of PBMCs. This CDR3 is CASSPGTGSLNQPQHF. For the CDR3, the DNA is TGCGCCAGCAGCCCCGGGACAGGGTCCCTCAATCAGCCCCAGCATTTT.